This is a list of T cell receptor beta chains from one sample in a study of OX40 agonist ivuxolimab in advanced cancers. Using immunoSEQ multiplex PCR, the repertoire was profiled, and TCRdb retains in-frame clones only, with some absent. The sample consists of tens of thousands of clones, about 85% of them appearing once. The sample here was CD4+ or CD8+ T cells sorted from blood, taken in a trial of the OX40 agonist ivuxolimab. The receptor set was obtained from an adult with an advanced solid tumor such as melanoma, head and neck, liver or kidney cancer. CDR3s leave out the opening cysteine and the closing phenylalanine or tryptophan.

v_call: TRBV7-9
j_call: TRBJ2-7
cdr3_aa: ASSGTVYEQY

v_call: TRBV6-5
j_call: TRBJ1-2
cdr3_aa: ASSYSTWTNYGYT

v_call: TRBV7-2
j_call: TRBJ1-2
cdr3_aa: ASSLAPGGGYGYT

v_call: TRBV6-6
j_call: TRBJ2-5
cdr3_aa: ASSYIGETQY

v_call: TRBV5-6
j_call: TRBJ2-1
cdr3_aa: ASSSTATSEPGHEQF

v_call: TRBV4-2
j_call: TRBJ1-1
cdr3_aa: ASSQEVYEQNTEAF

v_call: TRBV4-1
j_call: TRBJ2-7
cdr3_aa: ASSQPGTGKNEQY

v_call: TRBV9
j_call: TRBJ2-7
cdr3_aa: ASSANPDDEQY

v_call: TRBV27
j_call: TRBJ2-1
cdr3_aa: ASSLDRYNEQF

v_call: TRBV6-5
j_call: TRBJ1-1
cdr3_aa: ASSYSEGVMNTEAF

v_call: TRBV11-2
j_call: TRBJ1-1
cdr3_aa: ASSKSRLTEAF

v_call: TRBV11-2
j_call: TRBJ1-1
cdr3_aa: ASSPTYYRDADEAF

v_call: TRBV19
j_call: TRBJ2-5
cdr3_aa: ASSPAAAPETQY

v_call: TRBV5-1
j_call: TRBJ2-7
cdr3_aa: ASSLLQKDYEQY

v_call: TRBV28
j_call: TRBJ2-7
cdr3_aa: ASSTGTPSYEQY